These 9 T cell receptor beta chains were sequenced from one sample in a study of metastatic and nonmetastatic thyroid tumors. Patients had received no treatment of any kind before thyroid surgery. TCRdb re-called clones from the PCR reads using MiXCR. Of about 50,000 clones in the sample, approximately 22% are singletons; the top ten hold 3.5% to 5%. The specimen sequenced was blood. Every receptor here comes from a female donor with papillary thyroid cancer or a benign thyroid nodule (not recorded which). Some clones in this sample may be carry-over from other donors' samples.

This clone was observed a few times. This may be a read error, as it is one base from a much larger clone. The same CDR3 can be traced to other DNA sequences in this sample. J is TRBJ2-1 and V is TRBV29-1, with D possibly TRBD2 on 7 matching bases. Germline V gene lookup returns CDR1 SQVTM and CDR2 ANQGSEA. This CDR3 comprises 14 residues. The V and J ends lost 5 bases and 4 bases respectively, with 15 bases between them. The CDR3 DNA sequence: TGCAGCGTTCCGGGGGGCCGCGGATACAATGAGCAGTTCTTC. This encodes CSVPGGRGYNEQFF.

This clone occurred a few times. Mismatch with germline at one junction end may stem from a read error. The chain carries TRBV10-3 and TRBJ1-1; tentatively, D is TRBD1 (6 bases). The length of the CDR3 is 14 residues. Germline V gene data show CDR1 as ENHRY and CDR2 as SYGVKD. The CDR3 protein is CAIQDSQMKTEAFF. The CDR3 DNA reads as TGTGCCATACAGGACAGCCAAATGAAAACTGAAGCTTTCTTT.

This clone was counted at least ten times. The chain uses TRBV5-6 and TRBJ2-7; tentatively, D is TRBD1 (6 bases). Germline CDR1 SGHDT, CDR2 YYEEEE. The ends were cut back, 0 bases at V and 3 bases at J, with 13 bases in the middle. The CDR3 totals 15 residues. The CDR3 is CASSLADRPNYEQYF. DNA of the CDR3: TGTGCCAGCAGCTTGGCCGACAGGCCCAACTACGAGCAGTACTTC.

The chain joins TRBV5-4 to TRBJ2-5; perhaps TRBD2 as D (6 bases). This CDR3 spans 15 amino acids. Germline lookup yields CDR1 SGHNT and CDR2 YYREEE (reference sequence). Trimming shortened V by 0 bases and J by 5 bases, and 14 bases separated the two germline ends. The CDR3 DNA sequence: TGTGCCAGCAGCTTGGTCGCGGGACGTCGGGAGACCCAGTACTTC. Translated, it gives CASSLVAGRRETQYF. Based on the CDR3 plus reference TRBV5-4 and TRBJ2-5, the full variable domain is ETGVTQSPTHLIKTRGQQVTLRCSSQSGHNTVSWYQQALGQGPQFIFQYYREEENGRGNFPPRFSGLQFPNYSSELNVNALELDDSALYLCASSLVAGRRETQYFGPGTRLLVL.

This clone came up once. This sample also contains other DNA sequences that code for the same CDR3. This rearrangement joins TRBV7-8 to TRBJ2-2; TRBD2 aligns across 7 bases. The CDR3 is 17 residues long. V was clipped by 5 bases and J by 5 bases; unmatched bases: 14. Per the germline V gene, CDR1 is SGHVS and CDR2 is FQNEAQ. DNA for the CDR3: TGTGCCAGCAGCGTGCTAGCGGTAGGGCCTGGGACCGGGGAGCTGTTTTTT. This gives the protein CASSVLAVGPGTGELFF.

This clone was seen at least ten times. The rearrangement links TRBV11-2 to TRBJ2-3; weak D call: TRBD2 (5 bases). CDR1 and CDR2 (germline): SGHAT, FQNNGV. The CDR3 runs 14 residues. With 0 bases removed from V and 6 bases from J, the gap between germline ends came to 10 bases. CDR3 sequence: CASSLDQTRDTQYF. The CDR3 nucleotides read TGTGCCAGCAGCTTAGACCAAACTAGGGATACGCAGTATTTT. The variable domain in full, with the rest retrieved from reference TRBV11-2 and TRBJ2-3, is EAGVAQSPRYKIIEKRQSVAFWCNPISGHATLYWYQQILGQGPKLLIQFQNNGVVDDSQLPKDRFSAERLKGVDSTLKIQPAKLEDSAVYLCASSLDQTRDTQYFGPGTRLTVL.

This clone has only a few counts. The chain employs TRBV12-3 or TRBV12-4 and TRBJ2-5; possible D gene TRBD2, 5 bases. V was pared by 5 bases and J by 12 bases, with 19 bases between. The CDR3 length is 13 residues. DNA for the CDR3: TGTGCCAGCAGTCCCACAAGGACTGCTTTGGAGTACTTC. This translates into CASSPTRTALEYF.

This chain links TRBV5-1 with TRBJ2-3; D gene ambiguous. The CDR3 contains 12 residues. CDR1 and CDR2 from the germline V gene are SGHRS and YFSETQ. With 0 bases removed from V and 7 bases from J, the gap between germline ends came to 6 bases. The CDR3 loop is CASSLGQYTQYF. In DNA form, the CDR3 reads TGCGCCAGCAGCTTGGGGCAGTATACGCAGTATTTT.

The chain employs TRBV2 and TRBJ2-1; D is perhaps TRBD2 (6 bases). The CDR3 has 17 amino acids. Per the germline V gene, CDR1 is SNHLY and CDR2 is FYNNEI. The V gene lost 3 bases and the J gene lost 1 base, with 16 bases spanning the gap. The CDR3 DNA is TGTGCCAGCAGTGACCCCTCGCCTCGGGGGTCCTACAATGAGCAGTTCTTC. This translates into CASSDPSPRGSYNEQFF.